This TCR beta chain was sequenced in a study of T cells in localized non-small cell lung cancer. Study observations and caveats: The study linked higher blood T cell density to longer overall survival. Paired adjacent lung recovered a median around 52 of the top 100 tumor clones. It was uninvolved adjacent lung that showed the highest T cell clonality, exceeding tumor.

Germline loops: CDR1 LGHNT, CDR2 FRNRAP. CDR3 size: 13 residues. Trimming cost V 6 bases and J 4 bases, with 12 bases left between them. Clones were read by immunoSEQ multiplex PCR, and TCRdb kept only the in-frame ones, dropping some. This sample yields 55,000 to 65,000 clones, of which roughly 90% are seen a single time; 20% belongs to the top ten. Of note for this clone: Antigen: not known.

The chain employs TRBV12-5 and TRBJ1-1, with D hard to call. The sequence came from a man between 40 and 69 years old with stage I lung adenocarcinoma. Sequenced here: peripheral blood, sampled before any cancer treatment. DNA of the CDR3: TGTGCTAGTGGACAACAACCCGGCACTGAAGCTTTCTTT. Translated: CASGQQPGTEAFF. The variable domain in full, with the rest retrieved from reference TRBV12-5 and TRBJ1-1, is DARVTQTPRHKVTEMGQEVTMRCQPILGHNTVFWYRQTMMQGLELLAYFRNRAPLDDSGMPKDRFSAEMPDATLATLKIQPSEPRDSAVYFCASGQQPGTEAFFGQGTRLTVV.